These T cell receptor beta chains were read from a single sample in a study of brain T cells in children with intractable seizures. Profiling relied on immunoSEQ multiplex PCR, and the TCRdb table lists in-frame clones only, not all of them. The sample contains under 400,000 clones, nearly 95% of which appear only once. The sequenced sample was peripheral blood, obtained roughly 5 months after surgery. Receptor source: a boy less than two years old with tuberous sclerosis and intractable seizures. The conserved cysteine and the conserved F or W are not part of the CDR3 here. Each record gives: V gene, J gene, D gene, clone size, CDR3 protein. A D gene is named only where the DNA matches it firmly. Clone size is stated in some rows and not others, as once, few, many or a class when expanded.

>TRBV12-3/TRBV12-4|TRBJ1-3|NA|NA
ASTGGGRNTIY
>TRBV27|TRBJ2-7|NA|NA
ASSRGGHEQY
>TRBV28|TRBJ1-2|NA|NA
ASSNPGSWAYT
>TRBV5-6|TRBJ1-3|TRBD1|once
ASSPGTGARNTIY
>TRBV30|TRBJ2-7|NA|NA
AWRRALDEQY
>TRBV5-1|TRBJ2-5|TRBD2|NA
ASSLGLAGLTQETQY
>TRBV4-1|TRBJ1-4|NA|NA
ASSQDPAGRMRLGTNEKLF
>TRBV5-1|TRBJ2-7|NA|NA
ASSLVGVIYEQY
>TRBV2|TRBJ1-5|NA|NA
ASSGAWGENQPQH
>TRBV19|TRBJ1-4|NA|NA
ASRWSLGEKLF
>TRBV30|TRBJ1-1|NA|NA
AWRLGRMNTEAF
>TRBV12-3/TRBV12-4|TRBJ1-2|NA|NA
ASRVNSYYGYT
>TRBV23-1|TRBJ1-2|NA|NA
ASRQDYGYT
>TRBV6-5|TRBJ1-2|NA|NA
ASKEWGNYGYT
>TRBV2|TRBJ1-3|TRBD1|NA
ASSGQGPNSGNTIY
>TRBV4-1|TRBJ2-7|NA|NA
ASSHSPSSYEQY
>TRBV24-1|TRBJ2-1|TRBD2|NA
ATSPPSGSIDEQF
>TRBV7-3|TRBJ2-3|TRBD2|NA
ASSLRGTSGGRVTDTQY
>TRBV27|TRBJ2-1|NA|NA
ASSTLSSYNEQF
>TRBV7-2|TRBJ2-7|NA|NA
ASSLMDSRWDYEQY
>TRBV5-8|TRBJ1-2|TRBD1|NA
ASSWVRGPNYGYT
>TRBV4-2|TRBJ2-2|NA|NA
ASSQGGRTDTGELF
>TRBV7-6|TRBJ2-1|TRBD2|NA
ASSLRRAGESSYNEQF
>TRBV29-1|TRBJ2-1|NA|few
SVERRVSEQF
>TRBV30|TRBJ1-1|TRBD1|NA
AWRTPDRGTEAF
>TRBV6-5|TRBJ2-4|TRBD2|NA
ASTFRTSGQNIQY
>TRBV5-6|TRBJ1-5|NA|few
ASSFGIGQPQH
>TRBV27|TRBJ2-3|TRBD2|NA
ASSPLVAAGVADTQY
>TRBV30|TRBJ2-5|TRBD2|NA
AWSVVLSLAGGETQY
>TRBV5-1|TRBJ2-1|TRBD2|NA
ASSSVGGASGNEQF
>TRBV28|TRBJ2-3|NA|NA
ASSVGGPTDTQY
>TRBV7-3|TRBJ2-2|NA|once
ASSLSSGNTGELF
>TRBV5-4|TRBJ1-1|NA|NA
ASSPRRVGQENTEAF
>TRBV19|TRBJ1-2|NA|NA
ASSINRWTYTHGYT
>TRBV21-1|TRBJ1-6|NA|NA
ASSKLKRPSSYNSPLH
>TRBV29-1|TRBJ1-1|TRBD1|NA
SAGDRGAEAF
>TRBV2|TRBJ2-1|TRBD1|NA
ASLTGTGVSNEQF